This T cell receptor (beta chain) is from a study of PD-L1 blockade in urothelial cancer. Whole-study context: About 85% of the 29 patients were males with bladder-origin urothelial cancer. The median number of T cells present in blood samples was around 150,000.

V trimming: 6 bases; J trimming: 5 bases; junction bases outside the gene matches: 22. CDR1 SNHLY and CDR2 FYNNEI come from the germline V gene. This CDR3 comprises 20 residues. All patients handed over anywhere from 1 to 8 samples, pretreatment and on-treatment. This clone was seen a handful of times. Synthetic TCR analog templates were added to each PCR reaction. Produced via immunoSEQ multiplex PCR; TCRdb's table is partial and in-frame only. The repertoire holds tens of thousands of clones, approximately 80% seen once, with 4% to 5.5% in the top ten. The clonotype originates from a man aged 65 to 85 with urothelial cancer. Sample: PBMCs, taken around atezolizumab (anti-PD-L1) treatment. The V gene is TRBV2, the J gene TRBJ2-5; the match to TRBD2 covers 12 bases. In DNA, the CDR3 is TGTGCCAGCAGCCCCCGGGACAGATTCGAGACTAGCGGGAGCGGCGAGACCCAGTACTTC. Translated: CASSPRDRFETSGSGETQYF.